The clone carrying this T cell receptor (beta chain) has a handful of counts. The antigen remains undetermined. Looked up from germline, CDR1 is LGHDT and CDR2 is YNNKEL (reference sequence). CDR3 length equals 14 residues. V was pared by 1 base and J by 1 base, with 5 bases between. Total RNA extracted from each sample amounted to at least 6 micrograms. This record comes from a study of blood T cells in healthy people across ages. Together with a sample-barcoded 5' primer, a J-beta primer mix was included in a second PCR lasting 7 to 11 cycles. The yield of each sample was at least 2.5 million CDR3-containing paired-end reads. One entry per CDR3 protein results from TCRdb running MiXCR on the 5' RACE reads. The sample lists hundreds of thousands of distinct CDR3 sequences, approximately 25% occurring once. Study results and limitations: The long-lived group displayed more naive CD4+ cells, plus higher diversity, than the aged donors did.

The same sample was also used in a study of T cells of mothers and their children. That study reports: Reads obtained per mother exceeded 8.5 million TCR beta CDR3 reads, with several million obtained per child.

This TCR was sampled from a boy aged 10-17 years in good health. Material: blood. V is TRBV3-1 and J is TRBJ1-5; no reliable D call. CDR3 loop: CASSQGNSNQPQHF. The CDR3 DNA is TGTGCCAGCAGCCAAGGGAACAGCAATCAGCCCCAGCATTTT.